This T cell receptor beta chain was captured by sequencing in a study of regulatory T cells in long-lasting Graves disease (dated by TCRdb to the early 2020s). About the study as a whole: Newly diagnosed Graves' disease patients had taken antithyroid drugs for less than 3 months. Persistent Graves' disease patients were compared with newly diagnosed Graves' disease patients by peripheral blood TCR sequencing and RNA sequencing. The study took place in China and was registered as a clinical trial. A total of 35 or so samples underwent TCR sequencing: about 13 from persistent and roughly 20 from newly diagnosed Graves' disease patients. The investigation overall reported the following: Sequencing and analysis were limited to the TCR beta chain. Because the primary lesion, thyroid tissue, could not be accessed, the study looked at peripheral blood alone. Persistent disease showed preferential use of TRBV28, TRBJ1-2 and TRBJ2-5, whereas newly diagnosed disease favored TRBV20-1 and TRBJ2-1. More public clonotypes were shared among persistent patients (fewer than 3,000) than among newly diagnosed patients (approximately 930). Compared with newly diagnosed patients, patients with persistent Graves' disease had lower TCR Shannon entropy and fewer highly expanded clones, which suggests clonal expansion. The small sample size was acknowledged by the authors as a limitation that may reduce accuracy.

The time point label corresponds to: newly diagnosed GD, antithyroid drugs for less than 3 months. For both TCR sequencing and RNA sequencing, RNA was extracted from PBMCs using TRIzol. The diagnosis of Graves' disease was made according to American Thyroid Association guidelines. The patients came from an endocrinology department in Xi'an, China. From each patient, nine milliliters of peripheral blood was collected into an EDTA anticoagulant tube. Ficoll Paque Plus density gradient separation was used to isolate PBMCs, and no additional T cell sorting was done. An Agilent 2100 Bioanalyzer and agarose gel were used to check RNA quality, and a NanoDrop 2000 was used to measure RNA concentration. The germline V and J ends show losses of 3 bases and 6 bases respectively, and no gene match explains 5 bases of the junction. The CDR3 runs 15 residues from the cysteine to the phenylalanine. This entry keeps only the CDR3 DNA: 45 bases, framed from base 1. The germline V gene sets CDR1 to SNHLY and CDR2 to FYNNEI.

This clonotype was seen ten or more times. It lacks a known antigen. Base qualities are not recorded, but no much larger clone differs from it by a single base. Library preparation employed multiplex PCR. The instrument was an Illumina HiSeq 4000. CDR3 regions were amplified by Arm-PCR with iRepertoire HTBI primers to construct TCR beta libraries. Before sequencing, the PCR products went through gel purification. Concerning the study's data processing: Gene usage analysis of CDR3 amino acid clonotypes used the 62 TRBV and 14 to 15 TRBJ segments found across samples. Filtered high-quality paired reads were merged into contigs using COPE and FqMerger. BLAST was used to align contigs to IMGT TRBV, TRBD and TRBJ reference genes, and CDR3 was defined according to IMGT. Highly expanded clones were defined as clonotypes with a frequency above 0.1%. Repertoire diversity was measured by Shannon entropy, and V-J evenness by the Gini coefficient. A clonotype found in more than one individual was treated as public. TCRdb ran its own pipeline on the public reads, namely fastp trimming at Q25 and MiXCR clone calling, and kept in-frame beta chains. Each CDR3 protein appears once, grouped with its most common genes and DNA. TCRdb's processing, not the authors' own work, is the source of the V and J calls. This sample holds approximately 480,000 distinct CDR3 sequences; about 17% were observed only once. The ten largest make up 10% to 15% of the sample.

These data also featured in a second study, about T cells in Graves' hyperthyroidism and ophthalmopathy. Looking at the second paper: A patient counted as having stable Graves' hyperthyroidism if no progression to ophthalmopathy occurred over 18 months of follow-up. The hyperthyroidism patients were between 18 and 65 years old and newly diagnosed, with a disease duration of less than 2 months. Any patient with an uncontrolled infection, another autoimmune disease, pregnancy or lactation was excluded. Diagnoses were established on the basis of clinical symptoms, serum thyroxine and TRAb, thyroid ultrasound, and orbital computed tomography. The first round of RT-PCR for the TCR CDR3 was performed with the HTBI primer set and the Qiagen OneStep RT-PCR kit. Blood samples also contained most of the expanded thyroid clonotypes (frequency above 0.001), which suggests that blood repertoires may reflect thyroid immune responses. A 13 V-J signature model separated ophthalmopathy from stable hyperthyroidism, with over 85% sensitivity and 81.08% specificity in cross-validation and 80%/75% in testing. In validation, the model predicted progression to ophthalmopathy a median of approximately 6.3 months before onset, with 70% to 71% sensitivity and almost 75% specificity. TCR V-J signatures able to tell the groups apart were searched for in a discovery cohort of 95 to 100 patients, of whom around 43 had Graves' ophthalmopathy and about 60 had stable Graves' hyperthyroidism. Prospective prediction of ophthalmopathy was tested in an independent validation cohort of 18 to 20 hyperthyroidism patients and some 17 patients who later progressed to ophthalmopathy. The 95 to 100 discovery patients were randomly divided into training and test sets at a 7:3 ratio. The study also compared thyroid tissue and blood T-cell repertoires from over 5 Graves' hyperthyroidism patients. After blood sampling, hyperthyroidism patients were treated with methimazole at a starting dose of 30 mg daily, and ophthalmopathy patients were treated with high-dose intravenous methylprednisolone. Libraries were constructed in a second round of multiplex PCR, after which size selection and purification were performed. The libraries were sequenced on an Illumina HiSeq2000 using paired-end 100 bp reads. SOAPnuke was used to process the raw data, with reads discarded if the reads contained adapters or uncalled bases, had a mean Phred below 15, or lacked an exact constant-primer or identifier match. High-quality paired reads were merged using COPE v1.2.5, and each unique nucleotide sequence was defined as a clonotype. MiTCR v1.1 was used to align clonotypes to the IMGT TRBV, TRBD and TRBJ reference segments. Analysis was restricted to V-J combinations with a frequency above 0.0001, which covered 99% to 99.2% of repertoires. The TCS score was defined as the ratio of F50 (clonal expansion) to E x V (chaos), calculated using BLOSUM62-based TCRdist between CDR3 peptides within each V-J. Welch's t-statistics and random forest reduced around 550 V-J features to about 13, which were used in a naive Bayes classifier (R e1071). No statistical method was used to fix the sample size in advance, and group allocation was not hidden from the investigators. The paper describes TCR Vbeta CDR3 sequencing of around 130 peripheral blood samples, made up of roughly 45 ophthalmopathy patients, 70 to 75 hyperthyroidism patients and some 17 progressor patients.

The clonotype was recovered from a man aged 40-49 years with Graves disease. Donor details come from another sample of the same person, matched by shared clones. The sequenced sample was peripheral blood mononuclear cells (PBMCs), obtained at new diagnosis, from a patient treated with antithyroid drugs. The chain is made from TRBV2 and TRBJ2-2, and TRBD1 matches 9 of the central bases. CDR3 region: CASSEGTGWAGELFF. The sequenced DNA: TGTGCCAGCAGTGAGGGGACAGGGTGGGCCGGGGAGCTGTTTTTT.